This TCR beta chain was identified in a study of cytomegalovirus exposure and HLA in healthy donors. Study results and limitations: Productive rates of about 87% or about 30% were seen for most TCR beta V segments in an earlier analysis. Association of fewer than 20,000 TCR beta sequences with HLA alleles was found at 0.05 false discovery rate in a later analysis. Researchers counted 180 or so TCR beta chains as cytomegalovirus-associated.

Worth noting for this clone: Its cognate antigen is unknown.

The study ran its PCR with 60 Vbeta and 13 Jbeta primers. Measured with immunoSEQ multiplex PCR; TCRdb has only the in-frame clones, and not every one. Altogether 150,000 to 200,000 clones are present, about four fifths being singletons, with the ten largest covering roughly 5%. The V end lost 4 bases, the J end lost 7 bases, and 17 bases lay between the germline ends. The CDR3 runs to 14 residues. Germline CDR1 and CDR2: MGHRA and YSYEKL. The sample consisted of PBMCs. The sequence came from a girl aged 10 to 17 in good health and CMV-seropositive. The chain is built from TRBV4-1 and TRBJ2-7; the D gene is possibly TRBD2 (7 bases). The CDR3 sequence: CASSPRGPGGEQYF. The CDR3 DNA reads as TGCGCCAGCAGCCCGCGGGGGCCCGGGGGTGAGCAGTACTTC.